One and the same sample provided the 21 T cell receptor beta chains below, sequenced in a study of cytomegalovirus exposure and HLA in healthy donors. Both 60 Vbeta primers and 13 Jbeta primers went into the PCR. Measured with immunoSEQ multiplex PCR; TCRdb has only the in-frame clones, and not every one. The sample contains some 270,000 clones, 80% to 95% of which appear only once. The material sequenced was PBMCs. These receptors were collected from a girl aged 2 to 9 in good health and CMV-seronegative.

The V gene is TRBV7-7, the J gene TRBJ2-7; possibly TRBD1 for D (5 bases). CDR1 is SSHAT, CDR2 FNYEAQ, per germline (reference sequence). V shed 4 bases and J shed 6 bases, with 13 bases lying between them. This CDR3 contains 13 residues. CDR3: CASSSSVGAEQYF. CDR3 sequence (DNA): TGTGCCAGCAGCTCCAGCGTAGGGGCCGAGCAGTACTTC.

The rearrangement uses TRBV19 and TRBJ2-7; 7 bases are a match to TRBD1. This CDR3 region has 14 residues. Germline trimming cut 6 bases from V and 3 bases from J; bases unmatched to any gene: 8. The germline V gene has CDR1 LNHDA and CDR2 SQIVND (reference sequence). CDR3 in amino acids: CASSKPGQFYEQYF. The CDR3 bases are TGTGCCAGTAGCAAACCGGGACAGTTCTACGAGCAGTACTTC.

The chain links TRBV11-3 to TRBJ2-2; D is ambiguous. V lost 0 bases and J 4 bases, leaving 9 bases between the germline ends. Per the germline V gene, CDR1 is SGHNT and CDR2 is YENEEA. The CDR3 has 15 residues. CDR3 nucleotides: TGTGCCAGCAGCTTAGATGGCAGTCCCACCGGGGAGCTGTTTTTT. It encodes CASSLDGSPTGELFF.

The rearrangement joins TRBV4-2 to TRBJ1-2; 11 positions agree with TRBD1. The junction had 5 bases not matched to a gene; V was cut back by 8 bases and J by 6 bases. Germline values: CDR1 LGHNA, CDR2 YNFKEQ. The CDR3 has 13 amino acids. CDR3 nucleotide sequence: TGTGCCAGCCGGACAGGGGGCGCGGATGGCTACACCTTC. It translates to CASRTGGADGYTF.

The chain carries TRBV7-6 and TRBJ1-1; a weak D match, TRBD1 (6 bases). The CDR3 is 14 residues long. Per the germline V gene, CDR1 is SGHVS and CDR2 is FNYEAQ. Trimming shortened V by 2 bases and J by 6 bases, and 13 bases separated the two germline ends. The DNA for the CDR3 is TGTGCCAGCAGCTTAAATGCAGGGGTCCCTGAAGCTTTCTTT. It is translated as CASSLNAGVPEAFF.

V usage is TRBV5-6 and J usage is TRBJ1-4, with D possibly matching TRBD1 (6 bases). The CDR3 spans 15 residues. V lost 4 bases to trimming and J lost 6 bases, with 16 bases between them. CDR1 and CDR2 (germline): SGHDT, YYEEEE. CDR3 sequence: CASSGGGAGDEKLFF. The CDR3 DNA sequence: TGTGCCAGCAGCGGAGGGGGGGCAGGGGATGAAAAACTGTTTTTT. Full variable domain (remainder filled in from reference TRBV5-6 and TRBJ1-4): DAGVTQSPTHLIKTRGQQVTLRCSPKSGHDTVSWYQQALGQGPQFIFQYYEEEERQRGNFPDRFSGHQFPNYSSELNVNALLLGDSALYLCASSGGGAGDEKLFFGSGTQLSVL.

The chain carries TRBV7-8 and TRBJ1-6; 9 bases are a match to TRBD1. J lost 9 bases, V lost 5 bases, and 8 bases had no gene match. The CDR3 is 15 residues long. The germline V gene has CDR1 SGHVS and CDR2 FQNEAQ. The CDR3 region is CASSGTGTGFSPLHF. In nucleotides, the CDR3 is TGTGCCAGCAGCGGAACCGGGACAGGGTTTTCACCCCTCCACTTT.

The chain uses TRBV5-1 and TRBJ2-5, with D uncertain. The germline V and J ends were trimmed by 3 bases and 1 base, with 7 bases remaining between them. The germline gives CDR1 SGHRS, CDR2 YFSETQ. The CDR3 runs to 13 residues. The CDR3: CASSSNSQETQYF. The CDR3 DNA reads TGCGCCAGCAGCTCTAATTCCCAAGAGACCCAGTACTTC.

The V gene is TRBV7-9, the J gene TRBJ2-2; D might be TRBD1 (5 bases). Germline CDR1 and CDR2: SEHNR and FQNEAQ (reference sequence). V gave up 7 bases and J gave up 4 bases, with 10 bases separating them. The CDR3 totals 13 residues. The CDR3, as DNA: TGTGCCAGCACCGCAAGGGGCACCGGGGAGCTGTTTTTT. This codes for CASTARGTGELFF.

This sequence joins TRBV29-1 and TRBJ1-2; 9 bases line up with TRBD1. V lost 7 bases and J lost 2; bases outside the gene matches: 2. CDR3 length: 12 amino acids. Germline CDR1 reads SQVTM; CDR2 reads ANQGSEA. The CDR3 coding sequence is TGCAGCGCAGGGACAGGGAACTATGGCTACACCTTC. This translates into CSAGTGNYGYTF.

This clone was found a few times. This sample includes further DNA sequences coding for the same CDR3. The chain is built from TRBV7-8 and TRBJ1-5, with 8 bases fitting TRBD1. The V gene's germline CDR1 is SGHVS and CDR2 FQNEAQ. V gave up 4 bases and J gave up 5 bases; unmatched junction bases: 4. The CDR3 has 14 amino acids. Here the CDR3 DNA reads TGTGCCAGCAGCTCTACAGGGGGTTATCAGCCCCAGCATTTT. As protein: CASSSTGGYQPQHF.

V gene TRBV4-1 combines with J gene TRBJ1-1, with TRBD1 as a possible D gene (5 bases). Trimming took 2 bases from V and 4 from J, leaving 11 bases between them. The CDR3 runs to 14 residues. The germline V gene encodes CDR1 MGHRA and CDR2 YSYEKL. Here the CDR3 reads CASSQHQGGTEAFF. The CDR3 coding sequence is TGCGCCAGCAGCCAACATCAGGGCGGCACTGAAGCTTTCTTT.

The chain uses TRBV29-1 and TRBJ2-5, with TRBD1 identical over 9 bases. Germline V lookup: CDR1 SQVTM, CDR2 ANQGSEA. The CDR3 is 15 amino acids. Losses at the gene ends were 6 bases for V and 5 bases for J; bases not matched to a gene: 13. The CDR3 here is CSVAMGTGFDETQYF. CDR3 DNA sequence: TGCAGCGTGGCAATGGGGACAGGGTTCGATGAGACCCAGTACTTC.

This chain uses TRBV29-1 with TRBJ1-5; 7 nucleotides agree with TRBD1. Germline V gene lookup returns CDR1 SQVTM and CDR2 ANQGSEA. J gave up 0 bases and V 6 bases, and 5 bases lay outside the gene matches. This CDR3 has 14 amino acids. The CDR3 loop reads CSVETGDSNQPQHF. The CDR3 DNA follows: TGCAGCGTGGAAACAGGGGATAGCAATCAGCCCCAGCATTTT.

CDR3 coding DNA: TGTGCCAGCAGCTCGACTGATAGTGCCGGGGAGCTGTTTTTT. This sequence encodes CASSSTDSAGELFF. The rearrangement joins TRBV7-9 to TRBJ2-2; no reliable D call. The V end lost 4 bases, the J end lost 6 bases, and 12 bases lay between the germline ends. This CDR3 has 14 amino acids. Per the germline V gene, CDR1 is SEHNR and CDR2 is FQNEAQ (reference sequence).

V gene TRBV19 combines with J gene TRBJ2-1; D possibly corresponds to TRBD2 (6 bases). The germline V gene has CDR1 LNHDA and CDR2 SQIVND (reference sequence). With 5 bases removed from V and 7 bases from J, the gap between germline ends came to 15 bases. This CDR3 has 14 amino acids. CDR3 DNA sequence: TGTGCCAGTAGTCCCCCCCCCGCGGGGAATGAGCAGTTCTTC. As protein: CASSPPPAGNEQFF.

The V and J genes are TRBV2 and TRBJ2-5, with D possibly TRBD1 on 6 matching bases. With 6 bases removed from V and 0 bases from J, the gap between germline ends came to 14 bases. From germline, CDR1 is SNHLY and CDR2 FYNNEI. This CDR3 is built from 15 residues. The CDR3 protein is CASRLLRTDQETQYF. For the CDR3, the DNA is TGTGCCAGCAGGCTCCTACGGACAGACCAAGAGACCCAGTACTTC.

V gene TRBV2 combines with J gene TRBJ1-1, with 7 bases fitting TRBD1. The CDR3 loop spans 12 amino acids. The germline V gene has CDR1 SNHLY and CDR2 FYNNEI. The J segment lost 8 bases and the V segment lost 11 bases, leaving 11 bases of the junction unmatched. The CDR3 sequence: CAVPLTGPEAFF. The DNA of the CDR3 is TGTGCCGTTCCTTTGACAGGGCCCGAAGCTTTCTTT.

This clone was seen only a few times. Other DNA sequences within the sample encode an identical CDR3. This rearrangement joins TRBV30 to TRBJ1-1; D is ambiguous. The length of the CDR3 is 13 residues. Germline CDR1 and CDR2: GTSNPN and SVGIG (reference sequence). The V end was cut by 0 bases, the J end by 1 base, with 6 bases between. CDR3 sequence: CAWSVMRNTEAFF. CDR3 nucleotide sequence: TGTGCCTGGAGTGTAATGAGGAACACTGAAGCTTTCTTT.

This clone was observed a few times. This chain connects TRBV1 to TRBJ1-5; TRBD1, the table's D call, lacks a check against the DNA. TRBV1 is classified as a pseudogene. The CDR3 totals 16 residues. CDR3 nucleotides: TGCGCCAGCAGCCAAAGTTGGGGACAGGCTGAGCAGCCCCAGCATTTT. This codes for CASSQSWGQAEQPQHF.

This chain connects TRBV6-5 to TRBJ2-7, with 7 nucleotides matching TRBD1. Germline CDR1 and CDR2: MNHEY and SVGAGI. CDR3 length equals 15 residues. V shed 0 bases and J 2 bases; nucleotides not matched to a gene: 4. CDR3 coding DNA: TGTGCCAGCAGTTACTCGGTGACAGGGCCCTACGAGCAGTACTTC. It codes for CASSYSVTGPYEQYF.